These T cell receptor beta chains were read from a single sample in a study of CD8 T cells in ankylosing spondylitis. TCRdb ran MiXCR on the 5' RACE reads and lists one entry per CDR3 protein. The sample holds hundreds of thousands of distinct CDR3 sequences, about a quarter seen once. Sample: blood, either unsorted or a sorted T cell fraction (not recorded which). The receptors were sampled from a male donor with ankylosing spondylitis or in good health (not recorded which). CDR3s include the opening cysteine and the closing phenylalanine or tryptophan. Each record gives: J gene, V gene, CDR3 protein.

J gene: TRBJ2-7; V gene: TRBV7-2; CDR3 protein: CASSRWTSYEQYF
J gene: TRBJ2-7; V gene: TRBV3-1; CDR3 protein: CASSQVNEQYF
J gene: TRBJ2-5; V gene: TRBV20-1; CDR3 protein: CSATDPGQSTQETQYF
J gene: TRBJ2-1; V gene: TRBV15; CDR3 protein: CATSRVGLRHSYNEQFF
J gene: TRBJ1-1; V gene: TRBV20-1; CDR3 protein: CSARDGTVEAFF
J gene: TRBJ2-1; V gene: TRBV29-1; CDR3 protein: CSVEGGTSGTYNEQFF
J gene: TRBJ2-4; V gene: TRBV29-1; CDR3 protein: CSTYEGVGIQYF
J gene: TRBJ2-7; V gene: TRBV12-3/TRBV12-4; CDR3 protein: CASTLGQGPYEQYF
J gene: TRBJ1-6; V gene: TRBV3-1; CDR3 protein: CASSQTGDNSPLHF
J gene: TRBJ2-1; V gene: TRBV20-1; CDR3 protein: CSASTSGKYNEQFF
J gene: TRBJ1-1; V gene: TRBV7-3; CDR3 protein: CASSLDRDGTEAFF
J gene: TRBJ2-2; V gene: TRBV20-1; CDR3 protein: CSARTGTGELFF
J gene: TRBJ1-2; V gene: TRBV4-2; CDR3 protein: CASSQDRDYYGYTF
J gene: TRBJ2-7; V gene: TRBV7-2; CDR3 protein: CASSIGYRDRPREQYF
J gene: TRBJ2-1; V gene: TRBV18; CDR3 protein: CASSPPMDNEQFF
J gene: TRBJ2-3; V gene: TRBV10-3; CDR3 protein: CAIRLDPTDTQYF
J gene: TRBJ2-7; V gene: TRBV6-5; CDR3 protein: CASSFSHEQYF
J gene: TRBJ2-1; V gene: TRBV7-3; CDR3 protein: CASSLTGTSGRAAYNEQFF
J gene: TRBJ1-1; V gene: TRBV28; CDR3 protein: CASSDRFEAFF
J gene: TRBJ2-2; V gene: TRBV28; CDR3 protein: CASSPRSAELFF
J gene: TRBJ2-1; V gene: TRBV7-3; CDR3 protein: CASSSGLAGRYNEQFF
J gene: TRBJ2-5; V gene: TRBV5-1; CDR3 protein: CASSLAGDHILETQYF
J gene: TRBJ2-7; V gene: TRBV5-1; CDR3 protein: CASRFDRTSGIEQYF
J gene: TRBJ2-3; V gene: TRBV7-8; CDR3 protein: CASSLGSGRKGDTQYF
J gene: TRBJ2-7; V gene: TRBV20-1; CDR3 protein: CSTRRTGTYEQYF
J gene: TRBJ2-1; V gene: TRBV3-1; CDR3 protein: CASSQEGTTDIRSNEQFF
J gene: TRBJ2-3; V gene: TRBV5-1; CDR3 protein: CASFALAGGTDTQYF
J gene: TRBJ2-2; V gene: TRBV20-1; CDR3 protein: CSARDPRRGGDTGELFF
J gene: TRBJ2-3; V gene: TRBV29-1; CDR3 protein: CTVKGPSGSTDTQYF